Below are 26 T cell receptor beta chains sequenced from a single sample in a study of T cell responses to AZD1222 COVID-19 vaccine. Using immunoSEQ multiplex PCR, the repertoire was profiled, and TCRdb retains in-frame clones only, with some absent. Of about 120,000 clones in the sample, around nine tenths were seen once. The source was peripheral blood, collected on day 0 of AZD1222 vaccination. These receptors were obtained from an adult in good health.

In DNA, the CDR3 is TGTGCCTGGAGTGCGGGGGGCCGGGCACCCCTCCACTTT. This codes for CAWSAGGRAPLHF. The V and J genes are TRBV30 and TRBJ1-6, with D maybe TRBD1 (6 bases). Trimming removed 1 base at V and 11 bases at J, with 12 bases between. This CDR3 is 13 amino acids long. The V gene's germline CDR1 is GTSNPN and CDR2 SVGIG (reference sequence).

V and J are TRBV2 and TRBJ1-5; weak D call: TRBD1 (5 bases). Germline V gene sequence: CDR1 SNHLY, CDR2 FYNNEI. The length of the CDR3 is 15 residues. Trimming cost V 4 bases and J 1 base, with 11 bases left between them. The CDR3 DNA is TGTGCCAGCAGTGGCAGGACACCAAGCAATCAGCCCCAGCATTTT. Translated, it gives CASSGRTPSNQPQHF.

The gene calls are TRBV4-2 and TRBJ2-7; D assignment may be TRBD1 or TRBD2 (6 bases each). The CDR3 has 15 amino acids. The ends were cut back, 4 bases at V and 2 bases at J, with 15 bases in the middle. Germline V lookup: CDR1 LGHNA, CDR2 YNFKEQ. CDR3 bases: TGTGCCAGCAGCCCGACTAGGGGGGCCGCCTACGAGCAGTACTTC. It translates to CASSPTRGAAYEQYF.

The rearrangement links TRBV5-1 to TRBJ1-4; D is perhaps TRBD1 (5 bases). The CDR3 is 15 amino acids. Germline V gene lookup returns CDR1 SGHRS and CDR2 YFSETQ. V was clipped by 4 bases and J by 10 bases, with 20 bases between them. CDR3 coding DNA: TGCGCCAGCAGCCCGGGGGGTGAGGTGGGCCTAAAACTGTTTTTT. Protein product: CASSPGGEVGLKLFF.

In its sample, this clone was seen once. In DNA, the CDR3 is TGTGCCAGCAGCCTCCGGGGTAGACAGGACTTCGACGGCACAGATACGCAGTATTTT. Translation: CASSLRGRQDFDGTDTQYF. The chain is built from TRBV11-3 and TRBJ2-3; D might be TRBD1 (6 bases). V was clipped by 5 bases and J by 1 base, with 25 bases between them. The CDR3 contains 19 residues. The germline V gene has CDR1 SGHNT and CDR2 YENEEA.

As DNA, the CDR3 is TGTGCCAGCAGCTTAGATCTAGCGGAAATCCAAGAGACCCAGTACTTC. As protein: CASSLDLAEIQETQYF. The chain combines TRBV11-2 with TRBJ2-5, with 7 bases lining up with TRBD2. Germline CDR1 and CDR2: SGHAT and FQNNGV. This CDR3 has 16 residues. V was clipped by 0 bases and J by 1 base; unmatched bases: 5.

V usage is TRBV19 and J usage is TRBJ1-2; D perhaps matches TRBD1 (6 bases). V was trimmed by 1 base and J by 3 bases, leaving 12 bases between them. Germline V CDR1 and CDR2: LNHDA, SQIVND (reference sequence). The CDR3 has 15 residues. CDR3 protein: CASSIVAGVDYGYTF. CDR3 coding DNA: TGTGCCAGTAGTATAGTGGCAGGGGTGGACTATGGCTACACCTTC.

J is TRBJ2-7 and V is TRBV6-5; no firm D call. This CDR3 region has 13 residues. V was clipped by 0 bases and J by 3 bases, with 6 bases between them. The germline gives CDR1 MNHEY, CDR2 SVGAGI. CDR3 region: CASSYSIGYEQYF. The CDR3 coding sequence is TGTGCCAGCAGTTACTCGATTGGCTACGAGCAGTACTTC.

This rearrangement joins TRBV27 to TRBJ2-1, with TRBD2 matching over 13 bases. Germline V lookup: CDR1 MNHEY, CDR2 SMNVEV (reference sequence). J was trimmed by 7 bases and V by 6 bases; bases with no gene match: 12. CDR3 size: 17 residues. The CDR3 bases are TGTGCCAGCAGCGCCCCGGGACTAGCGGGATCTCGTAATGAGCAGTTCTTC. Protein product: CASSAPGLAGSRNEQFF.

The chain joins TRBV28 to TRBJ2-1; D is undetermined. Per germline, CDR1 MDHEN and CDR2 SYDVKM. Trimming took 8 bases from V and 7 from J, leaving 24 bases between them. The CDR3 totals 16 residues. This CDR3 reads CASAPWRRTMRNEQFF. The CDR3, as DNA: TGTGCCAGCGCGCCCTGGCGGCGTACTATGAGGAATGAGCAGTTCTTC.

This clone was observed a few times. The chain links TRBV6-5 to TRBJ1-1, with 8 positions matching TRBD1. CDR1 is MNHEY, CDR2 SVGAGI, per germline. The CDR3 is made up of 15 amino acids. V lost 10 bases to trimming and J lost 4 bases; unmatched junction nucleotides: 14. CDR3 sequence reads: CATPRGTGGSTEAFF. CDR3 nucleotide sequence: TGTGCCACCCCTCGTGGGACAGGTGGTTCCACTGAAGCTTTCTTT.

The chain is built from TRBV3-1 (or the pseudogene TRBV3-2) and TRBJ2-1; TRBD2 agrees at 8 bases. Trimming removed 0 bases from V and 6 bases from J; junction bases left unmatched: 10. Germline-derived CDR1 and CDR2 are LGHDT and YNNKEL (reference sequence). CDR3 size: 17 residues. DNA of the CDR3: TGTGCCAGCAGCCAAGATGCCCGGACTAGCAGTAGCAATGAGCAGTTCTTC. As protein: CASSQDARTSSSNEQFF.

The rearrangement uses TRBV11-3 and TRBJ2-4; tentative D call: TRBD1 (6 bases). Trimming removed 3 bases from V and 4 bases from J, with 10 bases in between. The CDR3 covers 14 residues. Germline CDR1 is SGHNT and CDR2 is YENEEA. The CDR3, as DNA: TGTGCCAGCAGCTTGGGAAGGGGGAAAAACATTCAGTACTTC. It codes for CASSLGRGKNIQYF. The full variable domain, with the rest looked up from reference TRBV11-3 and TRBJ2-4, is EAGVVQSPRYKIIEKKQPVAFWCNPISGHNTLYWYLQNLGQGPELLIRYENEEAVDDSQLPKDRFSAERLKGVDSTLKIQPAELGDSAVYLCASSLGRGKNIQYFGAGTRLSVL.

This clone appeared a single time. The V gene is TRBV3-1 (or the pseudogene TRBV3-2), the J gene TRBJ2-7, with D maybe TRBD1 (6 bases). Trimming cost V 1 base and J 3 bases, with 10 bases left between them. This CDR3 has 14 residues. Germline V gene data show CDR1 as LGHDT and CDR2 as YNNKEL (reference sequence). The CDR3 nucleotides are TGTGCCAGCAGCCAAGTAGGCAGGGGCTACGAGCAGTACTTC. As protein: CASSQVGRGYEQYF.

The V and J genes are TRBV24-1 and TRBJ1-2; the D is unclear. V lost 5 bases and J 7 bases, leaving 10 bases between the germline ends. Germline CDR1 KGHDR, CDR2 SFDVKD. There are 12 residues in the CDR3. CDR3: CATSGLEVGYTF. In nucleotides, the CDR3 is TGTGCCACCAGTGGCCTCGAGGTTGGCTACACCTTC.

Points on this clone: Other DNA sequences in the sample encode the same CDR3. This chain connects TRBV25-1 to TRBJ1-1; 8 bases map to TRBD1. Germline CDR1 is MGHDK and CDR2 is SYGVNS. This CDR3 is 14 amino acids long. V was pared by 3 bases and J by 1 base, with 1 base of the junction left unmatched. The CDR3 region has the DNA TGTGCCAGCAGTGAGGGGACAGGGAACACTGAAGCTTTCTTT. Translated: CASSEGTGNTEAFF.

This rearrangement joins TRBV6-5 to TRBJ2-2; 8 bases agree with TRBD2. The CDR3 covers 14 residues. V was pared by 7 bases and J by 5 bases, with 6 bases of the junction left unmatched. Germline CDR1 is MNHEY and CDR2 is SVGAGI. The CDR3 DNA reads TGTGCCAGCACAAGCGGGAGTGGGACCGGGGAGCTGTTTTTT. Protein sequence: CASTSGSGTGELFF.

The chain joins TRBV6-4 to TRBJ2-5; 9 bases fit TRBD2. Germline loops: CDR1 MRHNA, CDR2 SNTAGT. The CDR3 covers 13 residues. V gave up 5 bases and J gave up 4 bases; unmatched junction bases: 2. The CDR3 DNA follows: TGTGCCAGCAGTATACTAGCGGGAGAGACCCAGTACTTC. Protein sequence: CASSILAGETQYF.

The chain employs TRBV28 and TRBJ1-6, with D hard to call. Trimming removed 4 bases from V and 4 bases from J, with 11 bases in between. CDR3 length: 15 residues. Germline loops: CDR1 MDHEN, CDR2 SYDVKM. The CDR3 reads CASSSPGRYNSPLHF. CDR3 DNA: TGTGCCAGCAGTTCCCCCGGGAGGTATAATTCACCCCTCCACTTT.

The chain uses TRBV2 and TRBJ1-5; 7 nucleotides match TRBD1. The V gene end was trimmed by 0 bases and the J gene end by 5 bases; junction bases not matched to a gene: 4. The germline gives CDR1 SNHLY, CDR2 FYNNEI. The CDR3 extends over 15 amino acids. CDR3 sequence reads: CASSEAAGGYQPQHF. In DNA form, the CDR3 reads TGTGCCAGCAGTGAAGCGGCAGGGGGTTATCAGCCCCAGCATTTT.

The chain couples TRBV7-3 to TRBJ2-3; 8 nucleotides line up with TRBD2. Germline CDR1 SGHTA, CDR2 FQGTGA. This CDR3 comprises 16 residues. The J segment lost 6 bases and the V segment lost 2 bases, leaving 10 bases of the junction unmatched. The CDR3 DNA follows: TGTGCCAGCAGCTTATATACGGGAGGGCCGGGTGATACGCAGTATTTT. This gives the protein CASSLYTGGPGDTQYF.

This chain links TRBV1 with TRBJ2-2; the table's TRBD1 call for D was not verified on the DNA. TRBV1 is assigned pseudogene status. The CDR3 has 18 residues. CDR3: CTSSQVTHKAGATGELFF. The CDR3 coding sequence is TGCACCAGCAGCCAAGTGACTCACAAGGCAGGGGCCACCGGGGAGCTGTTTTTT.

J is TRBJ1-6 and V is TRBV25-1; no definite D call. Germline values: CDR1 MGHDK, CDR2 SYGVNS. Trimming stripped 6 bases from V and 15 bases from J, with 18 bases between. The CDR3 covers 13 residues. The DNA of the CDR3 is TGTGCCAGCAGCGACCCGACGCGTTTGGTCCTCCACTTT. The encoded protein is CASSDPTRLVLHF.

The chain carries TRBV4-1 and TRBJ2-1; TRBD2 matches 9 bases. Trimming took 3 bases from V and 3 from J; bases not matched to a gene: 9. CDR1 MGHRA and CDR2 YSYEKL come from the germline V gene. The CDR3 is 17 residues long. The CDR3 region is CASSQQGAGGYYNEQFF. DNA of the CDR3: TGCGCCAGCAGCCAGCAAGGTGCGGGAGGGTACTACAATGAGCAGTTCTTC.

The genes are TRBV4-2 and TRBJ2-1; D not resolved. V was clipped by 0 bases and J by 13 bases, with 13 bases between them. The germline V gene encodes CDR1 LGHNA and CDR2 YNFKEQ. This CDR3 has 13 amino acids. In DNA, the CDR3 is TGTGCCAGCAGCCAAGATGGGCTAGTACAACAGTTCTTC. It translates to CASSQDGLVQQFF.

The rearrangement uses TRBV5-1 and TRBJ1-1; D gene uncertain. This CDR3 has 14 amino acids. Trimming took off 4 bases at V and 4 bases at J, with 14 bases between the two ends. The germline V gene has CDR1 SGHRS and CDR2 YFSETQ. Written as DNA, the CDR3 is TGCGCCAGCAGCCCTCAGGACGGAGGCACTGAAGCTTTCTTT. Its protein product is CASSPQDGGTEAFF.